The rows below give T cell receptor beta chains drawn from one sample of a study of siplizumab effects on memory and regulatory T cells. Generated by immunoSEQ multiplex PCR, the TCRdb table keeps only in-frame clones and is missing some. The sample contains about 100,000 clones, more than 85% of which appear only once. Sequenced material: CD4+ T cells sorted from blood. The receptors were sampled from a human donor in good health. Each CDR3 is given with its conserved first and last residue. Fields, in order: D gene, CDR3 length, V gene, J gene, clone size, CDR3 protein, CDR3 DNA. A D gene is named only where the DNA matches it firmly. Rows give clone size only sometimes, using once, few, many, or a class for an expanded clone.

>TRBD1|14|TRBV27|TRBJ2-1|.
CASRGTGVSNEQFF
TGTGCCAGCAGAGGGACAGGGGTTAGCAATGAGCAGTTCTTC
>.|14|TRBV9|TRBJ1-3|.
CASSVQSSGNTIYF
TGTGCCAGCAGCGTACAGAGCTCTGGAAACACCATATATTTT
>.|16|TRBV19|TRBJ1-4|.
CASSVWGARANEKLFF
TGTGCCAGTAGCGTATGGGGGGCTCGAGCTAATGAAAAACTGTTTTTT
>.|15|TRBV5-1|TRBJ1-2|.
CASSLALTGYDGYTF
TGCGCCAGCAGCTTGGCCCTAACAGGGTATGATGGCTACACCTTC
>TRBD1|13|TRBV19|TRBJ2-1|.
CATRDRLYNEQFF
TGTGCCACCCGGGACAGACTATACAATGAGCAGTTCTTC
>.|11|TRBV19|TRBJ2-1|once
CASSRGNEQFF
TGTGCCAGTAGTAGAGGGAATGAGCAGTTCTTC
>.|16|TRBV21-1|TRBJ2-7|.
CASSKVPRGQDYEQYF
TGTGCCAGCAGCAAAGTACCCAGGGGGCAAGACTACGAGCAGTACTTC
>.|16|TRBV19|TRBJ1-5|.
CASNVVKGEINQPQHF
TGTGCCAGTAATGTGGTGAAGGGCGAAATCAATCAGCCCCAGCATTTT
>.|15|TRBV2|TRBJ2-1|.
CASHPGNQGSGEQFF
TGTGCCAGCCACCCCGGGAATCAAGGATCGGGTGAGCAGTTCTTC
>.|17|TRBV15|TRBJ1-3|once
CATSKERAGTALGTIYF
TGTGCCACCAGCAAAGAGAGAGCCGGGACCGCTCTAGGCACCATATATTTT
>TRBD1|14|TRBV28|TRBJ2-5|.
CASNGQGMGETQYF
TGTGCCAGCAACGGACAGGGAATGGGGGAGACCCAGTACTTC
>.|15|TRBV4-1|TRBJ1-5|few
CASSQVRGADQPQHF
TGCGCCAGCAGCCAAGTGAGGGGTGCGGACCAGCCCCAGCATTTT
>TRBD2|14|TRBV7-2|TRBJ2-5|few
CASSFSGGAETQYF
TGTGCCAGCAGCTTTAGCGGGGGGGCGGAGACCCAGTACTTC
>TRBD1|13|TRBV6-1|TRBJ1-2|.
CASNSQGPTGYTF
TGTGCCAGCAACTCACAGGGGCCAACTGGCTACACCTTC
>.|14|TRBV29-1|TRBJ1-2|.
CSDEGRAPNYGYTF
TGCAGCGACGAGGGGCGGGCCCCTAACTATGGCTACACCTTC
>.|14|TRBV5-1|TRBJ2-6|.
CASSLNAGANVLTF
TGCGCCAGCAGCTTAAACGCTGGGGCCAACGTCCTGACTTTC
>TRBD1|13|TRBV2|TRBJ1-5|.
CASSRTGSQPQHF
TGTGCCAGCAGTCGGACAGGGAGTCAGCCCCAGCATTTT
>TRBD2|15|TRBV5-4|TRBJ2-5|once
CASSLRLAGQETQYF
TGTGCCAGCAGCTTGCGACTAGCGGGACAAGAGACCCAGTACTTC
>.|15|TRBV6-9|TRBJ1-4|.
CASSNSEGYREKLFF
TGTGCCAGCAGTAATTCCGAGGGGTACCGAGAAAAACTGTTTTTT
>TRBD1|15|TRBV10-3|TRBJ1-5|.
CAIRSDRGDNQPQHF
TGTGCCATCAGATCGGACAGGGGGGACAATCAGCCCCAGCATTTT
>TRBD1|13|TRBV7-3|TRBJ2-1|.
CASSFQGANEQFF
TGTGCCAGCAGCTTCCAGGGGGCGAATGAGCAGTTCTTC
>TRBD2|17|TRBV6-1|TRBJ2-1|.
CASSDWGERGVRNEQFF
TGTGCCAGCAGTGATTGGGGGGAGCGGGGGGTAAGAAATGAGCAGTTCTTC
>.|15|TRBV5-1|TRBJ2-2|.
CASSLVATNTGELFF
TGCGCCAGCAGCTTGGTAGCGACGAACACCGGGGAGCTGTTTTTT
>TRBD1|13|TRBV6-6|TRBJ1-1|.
CASSVGQTAEAFF
TGTGCCAGCAGCGTGGGACAGACGGCTGAAGCTTTCTTT
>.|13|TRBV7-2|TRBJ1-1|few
CASSYRVGTEAFF
TGTGCCAGCAGCTACAGGGTAGGCACTGAAGCTTTCTTT
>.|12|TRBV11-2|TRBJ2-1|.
CASSLEGLEQFF
TGTGCCAGCAGCTTAGAAGGCCTTGAGCAGTTCTTC
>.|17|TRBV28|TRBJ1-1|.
CASGLTPGASMNTEAFF
TGTGCCAGCGGGCTCACCCCAGGGGCATCCATGAACACTGAAGCTTTCTTT
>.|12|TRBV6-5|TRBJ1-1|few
CASSLRGSEAFF
TGTGCCAGCAGTCTCAGGGGCTCTGAAGCTTTCTTT